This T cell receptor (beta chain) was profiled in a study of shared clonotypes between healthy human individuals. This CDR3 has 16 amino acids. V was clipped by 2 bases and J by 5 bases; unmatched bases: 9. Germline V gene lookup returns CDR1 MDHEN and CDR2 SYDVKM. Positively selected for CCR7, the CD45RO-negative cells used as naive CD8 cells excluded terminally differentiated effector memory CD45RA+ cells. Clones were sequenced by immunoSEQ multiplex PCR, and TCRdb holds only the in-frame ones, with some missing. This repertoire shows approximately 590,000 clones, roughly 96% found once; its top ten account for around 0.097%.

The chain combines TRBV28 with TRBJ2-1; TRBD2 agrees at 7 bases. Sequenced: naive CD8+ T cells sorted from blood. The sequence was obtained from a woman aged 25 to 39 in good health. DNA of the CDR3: TGTGCCAGCAGTTTAGCGGGACTAAAGTCCGACAATGAGCAGTTCTTC. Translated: CASSLAGLKSDNEQFF.